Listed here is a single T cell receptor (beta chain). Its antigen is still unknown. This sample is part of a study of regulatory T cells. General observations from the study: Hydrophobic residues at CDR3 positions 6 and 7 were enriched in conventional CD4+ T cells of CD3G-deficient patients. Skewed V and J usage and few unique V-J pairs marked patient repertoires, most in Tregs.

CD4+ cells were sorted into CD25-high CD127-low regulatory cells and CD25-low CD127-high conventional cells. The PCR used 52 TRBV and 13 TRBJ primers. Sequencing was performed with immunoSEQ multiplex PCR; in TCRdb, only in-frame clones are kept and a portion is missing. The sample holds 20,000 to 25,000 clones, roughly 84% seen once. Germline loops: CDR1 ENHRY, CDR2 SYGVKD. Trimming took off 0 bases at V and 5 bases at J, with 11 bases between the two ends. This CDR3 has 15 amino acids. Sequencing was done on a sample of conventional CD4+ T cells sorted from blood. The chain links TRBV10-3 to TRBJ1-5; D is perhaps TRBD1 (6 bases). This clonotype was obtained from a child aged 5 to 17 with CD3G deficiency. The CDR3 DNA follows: TGTGCCATCAGTGAGTCTAGGGGGAAGGATCAGCCCCAGCATTTT. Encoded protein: CAISESRGKDQPQHF.